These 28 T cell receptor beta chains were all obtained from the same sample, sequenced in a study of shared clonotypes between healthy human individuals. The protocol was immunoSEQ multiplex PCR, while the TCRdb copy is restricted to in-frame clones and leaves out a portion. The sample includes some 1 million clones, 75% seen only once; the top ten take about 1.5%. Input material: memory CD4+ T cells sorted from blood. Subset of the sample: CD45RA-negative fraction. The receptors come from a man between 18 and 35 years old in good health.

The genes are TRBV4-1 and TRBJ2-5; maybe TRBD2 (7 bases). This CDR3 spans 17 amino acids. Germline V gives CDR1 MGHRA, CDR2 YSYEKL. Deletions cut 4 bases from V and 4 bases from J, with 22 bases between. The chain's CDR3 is CASSRRGGGGGSETQYF. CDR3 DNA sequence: TGCGCCAGCAGCCGACGGGGCGGCGGGGGCGGTTCAGAGACCCAGTACTTC.

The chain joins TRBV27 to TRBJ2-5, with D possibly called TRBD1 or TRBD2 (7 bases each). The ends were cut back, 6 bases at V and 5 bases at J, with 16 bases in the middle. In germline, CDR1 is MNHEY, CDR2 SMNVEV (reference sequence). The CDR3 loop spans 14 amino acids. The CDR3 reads CASRAGQLGETQYF. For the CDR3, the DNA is TGTGCCAGCAGAGCGGGACAGCTGGGGGAGACCCAGTACTTC.

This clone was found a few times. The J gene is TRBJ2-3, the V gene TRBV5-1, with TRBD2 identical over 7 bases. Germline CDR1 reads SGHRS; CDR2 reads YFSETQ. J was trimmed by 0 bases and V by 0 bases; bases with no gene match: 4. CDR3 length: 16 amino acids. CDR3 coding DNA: TGCGCCAGCAGCTTGGGGGCTAGCGGCAGCACAGATACGCAGTATTTT. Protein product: CASSLGASGSTDTQYF.

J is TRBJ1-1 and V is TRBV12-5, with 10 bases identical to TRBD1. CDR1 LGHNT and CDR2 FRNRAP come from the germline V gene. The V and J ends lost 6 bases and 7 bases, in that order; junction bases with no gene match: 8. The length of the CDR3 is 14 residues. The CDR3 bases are TGTGCTAGTGGACCGGACAGGGGGTTTGTTGAAGCTTTCTTT. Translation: CASGPDRGFVEAFF.

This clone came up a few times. The DNA of the CDR3 is TGCAGTGCGGGGGACTCAGATACGCAGTATTTT. This encodes CSAGDSDTQYF. The rearrangement joins TRBV20-1 to TRBJ2-3, with D possibly being TRBD2 (6 bases). CDR3 length: 11 residues. Germline V gene lookup returns CDR1 DFQATT and CDR2 SNEGSKA (reference sequence). Deletions cut 6 bases from V and 4 bases from J, with 8 bases between.

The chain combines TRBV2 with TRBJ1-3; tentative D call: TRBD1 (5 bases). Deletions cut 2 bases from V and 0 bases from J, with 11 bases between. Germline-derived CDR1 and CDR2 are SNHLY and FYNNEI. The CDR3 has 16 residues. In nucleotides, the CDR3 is TGTGCCAGCAGTGAACGGGCAGGGTTCTCTGGAAACACCATATATTTT. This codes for CASSERAGFSGNTIYF.

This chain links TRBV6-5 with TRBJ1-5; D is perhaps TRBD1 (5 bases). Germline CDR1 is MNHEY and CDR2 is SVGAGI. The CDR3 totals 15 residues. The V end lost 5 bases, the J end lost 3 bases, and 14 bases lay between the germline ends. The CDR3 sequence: CASSSNQGPNQPQHF. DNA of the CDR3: TGTGCCAGCAGTAGTAACCAGGGTCCCAATCAGCCCCAGCATTTT.

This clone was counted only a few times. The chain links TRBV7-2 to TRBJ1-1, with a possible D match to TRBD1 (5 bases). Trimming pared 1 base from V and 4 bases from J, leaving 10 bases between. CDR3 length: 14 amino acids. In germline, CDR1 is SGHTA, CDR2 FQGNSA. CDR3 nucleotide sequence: TGTGCCAGCAGCTTAGATGGGGGTATCACTGAAGCTTTCTTT. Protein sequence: CASSLDGGITEAFF.

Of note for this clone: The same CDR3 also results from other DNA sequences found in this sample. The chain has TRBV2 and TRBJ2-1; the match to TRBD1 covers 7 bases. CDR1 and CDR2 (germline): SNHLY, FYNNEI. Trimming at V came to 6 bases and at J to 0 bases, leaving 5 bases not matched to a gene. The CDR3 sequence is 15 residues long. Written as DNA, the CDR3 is TGTGCCAGCAGCGAGGACAGGAGCTCCTACAATGAGCAGTTCTTC. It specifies CASSEDRSSYNEQFF.

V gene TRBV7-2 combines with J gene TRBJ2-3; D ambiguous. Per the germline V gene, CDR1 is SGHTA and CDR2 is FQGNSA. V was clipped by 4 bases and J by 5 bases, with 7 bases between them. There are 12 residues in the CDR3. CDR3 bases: TGTGCCAGCAGCTCCACACGAGATACGCAGTATTTT. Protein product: CASSSTRDTQYF.

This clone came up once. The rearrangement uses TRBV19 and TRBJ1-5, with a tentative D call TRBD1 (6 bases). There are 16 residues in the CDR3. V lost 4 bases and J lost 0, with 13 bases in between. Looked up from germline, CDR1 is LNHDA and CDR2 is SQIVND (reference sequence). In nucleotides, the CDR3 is TGTGCCAGTAGTAGAAACAGGGAACCTAGCAATCAGCCCCAGCATTTT. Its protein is CASSRNREPSNQPQHF.

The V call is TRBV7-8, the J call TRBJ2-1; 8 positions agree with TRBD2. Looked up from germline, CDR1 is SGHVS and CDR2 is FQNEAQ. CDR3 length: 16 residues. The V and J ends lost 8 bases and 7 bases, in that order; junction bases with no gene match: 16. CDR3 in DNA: TGTGCCAGCCTGCCGCGTCCGGGGGGGGCTCAAAATGAGCAGTTCTTC. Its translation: CASLPRPGGAQNEQFF.

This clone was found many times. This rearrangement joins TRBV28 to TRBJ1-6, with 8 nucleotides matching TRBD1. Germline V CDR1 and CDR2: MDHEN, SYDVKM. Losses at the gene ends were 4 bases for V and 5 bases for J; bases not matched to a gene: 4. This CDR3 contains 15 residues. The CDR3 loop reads CASSSHRGNNSPLHF. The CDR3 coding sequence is TGTGCCAGCAGTTCCCACAGGGGGAATAATTCACCCCTCCACTTT.

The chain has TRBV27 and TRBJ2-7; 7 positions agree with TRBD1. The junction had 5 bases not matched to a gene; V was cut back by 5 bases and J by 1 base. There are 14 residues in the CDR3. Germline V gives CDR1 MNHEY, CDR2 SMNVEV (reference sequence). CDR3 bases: TGTGCCAGCAGTACCCGGGACAGATCCTACGAGCAGTACTTC. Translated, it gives CASSTRDRSYEQYF.

CDR3 nucleotide sequence: TGTGCCAGCTCTATTGGTGGCAGCCGCACAGATACGCAGTATTTT. Its translation is CASSIGGSRTDTQYF. The chain joins TRBV18 to TRBJ2-3, with D unclear. The V and J ends lost 6 bases and 1 base respectively, with 14 bases between them. Germline CDR1 is KGHSH and CDR2 is LQKENI. This CDR3 is 15 amino acids long.

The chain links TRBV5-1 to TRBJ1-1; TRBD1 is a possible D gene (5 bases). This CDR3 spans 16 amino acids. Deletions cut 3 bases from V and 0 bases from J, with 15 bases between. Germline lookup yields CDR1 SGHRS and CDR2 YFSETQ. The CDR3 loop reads CASSSEPTALNTEAFF. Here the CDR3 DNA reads TGCGCCAGCAGCTCCGAACCGACAGCCCTGAACACTGAAGCTTTCTTT.

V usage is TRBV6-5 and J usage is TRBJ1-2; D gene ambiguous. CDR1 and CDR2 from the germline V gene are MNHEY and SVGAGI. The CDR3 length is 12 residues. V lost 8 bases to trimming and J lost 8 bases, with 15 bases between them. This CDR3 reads CASGWRAGGYTF. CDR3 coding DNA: TGTGCCAGCGGTTGGAGGGCCGGAGGCTACACCTTC.

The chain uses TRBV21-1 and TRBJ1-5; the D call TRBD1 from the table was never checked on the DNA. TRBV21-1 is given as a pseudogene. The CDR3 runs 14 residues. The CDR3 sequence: CSTRDRPSNQPQHF. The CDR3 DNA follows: TGTTCAACCAGGGACAGGCCCTCCAATCAGCCCCAGCATTTT.

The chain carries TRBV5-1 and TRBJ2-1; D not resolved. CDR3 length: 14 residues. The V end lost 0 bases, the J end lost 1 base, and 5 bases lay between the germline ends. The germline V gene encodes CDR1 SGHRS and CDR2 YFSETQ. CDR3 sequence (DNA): TGCGCCAGCAGCTTGGGATATTCCTACAATGAGCAGTTCTTC. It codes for CASSLGYSYNEQFF.

In DNA, the CDR3 is TGTGCCAGCAGCTTAGAAGGGACCGAGACCTACGAGCAGTACTTC. Protein product: CASSLEGTETYEQYF. The chain joins TRBV11-2 to TRBJ2-7; TRBD1 or TRBD2 may be the D gene (5 bases each). Germline V gene data show CDR1 as SGHAT and CDR2 as FQNNGV. There are 15 residues in the CDR3. V lost 0 bases, J lost 2 bases, and 11 bases lay in between.

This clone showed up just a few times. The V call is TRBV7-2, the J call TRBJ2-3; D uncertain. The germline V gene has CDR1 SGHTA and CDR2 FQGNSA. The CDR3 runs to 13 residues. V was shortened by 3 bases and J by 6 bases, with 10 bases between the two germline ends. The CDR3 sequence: CASSFAVLDTQYF. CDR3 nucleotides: TGTGCCAGCAGCTTCGCGGTCCTCGATACGCAGTATTTT.

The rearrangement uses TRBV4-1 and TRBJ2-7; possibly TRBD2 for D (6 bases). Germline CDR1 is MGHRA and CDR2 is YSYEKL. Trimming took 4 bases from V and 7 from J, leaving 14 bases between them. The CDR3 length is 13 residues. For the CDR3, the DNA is TGCGCCAGCAGCCCGGGGCGGGGATGGGAGCAGTACTTC. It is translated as CASSPGRGWEQYF.

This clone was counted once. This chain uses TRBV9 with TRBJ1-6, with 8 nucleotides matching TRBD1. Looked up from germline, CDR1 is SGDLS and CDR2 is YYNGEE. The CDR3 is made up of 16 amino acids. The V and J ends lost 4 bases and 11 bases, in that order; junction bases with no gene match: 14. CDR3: CASSKGDRRGIPPLHF. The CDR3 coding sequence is TGTGCCAGCAGCAAGGGGGACAGGCGAGGTATTCCACCCCTCCACTTT.

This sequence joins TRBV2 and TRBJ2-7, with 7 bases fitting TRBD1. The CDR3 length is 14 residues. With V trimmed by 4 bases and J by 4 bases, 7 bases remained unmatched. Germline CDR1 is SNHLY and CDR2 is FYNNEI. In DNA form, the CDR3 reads TGTGCCAGCAGTGCATCGGTCAGGGGGTACGAGCAGTACTTC. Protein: CASSASVRGYEQYF.

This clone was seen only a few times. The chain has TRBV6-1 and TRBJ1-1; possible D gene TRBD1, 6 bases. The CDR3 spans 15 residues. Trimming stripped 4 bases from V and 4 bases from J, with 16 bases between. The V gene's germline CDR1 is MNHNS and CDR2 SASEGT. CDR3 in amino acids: CASSARGLGATEAFF. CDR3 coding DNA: TGTGCCAGCAGTGCGAGAGGCCTGGGGGCCACTGAAGCTTTCTTT.

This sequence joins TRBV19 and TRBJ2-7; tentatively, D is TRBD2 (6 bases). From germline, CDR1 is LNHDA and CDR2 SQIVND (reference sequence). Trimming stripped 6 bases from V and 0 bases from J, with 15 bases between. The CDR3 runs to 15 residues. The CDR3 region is CASSLGLASSYEQYF. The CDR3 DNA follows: TGTGCCAGTAGCCTGGGGCTAGCGAGCTCCTACGAGCAGTACTTC. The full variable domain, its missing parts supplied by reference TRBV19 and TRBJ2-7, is DGGITQSPKYLFRKEGQNVTLSCEQNLNHDAMYWYRQDPGQGLRLIYYSQIVNDFQKGDIAEGYSVSREKKESFPLTVTSAQKNPTAFYLCASSLGLASSYEQYFGPGTRLTVT.

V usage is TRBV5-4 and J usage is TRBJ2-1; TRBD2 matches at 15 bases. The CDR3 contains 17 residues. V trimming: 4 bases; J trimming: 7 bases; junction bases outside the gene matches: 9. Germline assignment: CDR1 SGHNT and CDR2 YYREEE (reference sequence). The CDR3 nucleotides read TGTGCCAGCAGCAGAGGACTAGCGGGAGGGAAGGGAAATGAGCAGTTCTTC. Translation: CASSRGLAGGKGNEQFF.

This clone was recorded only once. In DNA form, the CDR3 reads TGTGCCAGCAGCCCTGGTAGGGCGAACACCGGGGAGCTGTTTTTT. Translating it yields CASSPGRANTGELFF. This chain links TRBV2 with TRBJ2-2; D gene ambiguous. The CDR3 is 15 amino acids. Trimming cost V 6 bases and J 0 bases, with 11 bases left between them. The V gene's germline CDR1 is SNHLY and CDR2 FYNNEI.